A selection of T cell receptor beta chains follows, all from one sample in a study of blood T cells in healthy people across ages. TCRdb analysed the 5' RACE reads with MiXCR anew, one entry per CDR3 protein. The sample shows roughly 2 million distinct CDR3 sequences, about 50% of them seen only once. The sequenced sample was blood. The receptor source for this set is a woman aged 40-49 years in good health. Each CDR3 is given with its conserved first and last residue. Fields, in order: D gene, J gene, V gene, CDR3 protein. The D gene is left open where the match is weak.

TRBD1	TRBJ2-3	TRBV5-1	CASRFGDQGARTTDTQYF
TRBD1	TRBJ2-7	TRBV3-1	CASSQRTGSSYEQYF
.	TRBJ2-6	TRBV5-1	CASTGDFSSGANVLTF
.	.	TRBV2	CASREDRNYEQYF
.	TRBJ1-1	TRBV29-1	CSVDRTGTEVFF
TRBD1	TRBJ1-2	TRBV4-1	CASSLAGGRNYGYTF
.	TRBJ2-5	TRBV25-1	CASSPPRSVPGGGETQYF
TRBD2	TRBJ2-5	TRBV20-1	CSASTSGPQETQYF
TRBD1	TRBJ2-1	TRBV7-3	CASSSGTGFNEQFF
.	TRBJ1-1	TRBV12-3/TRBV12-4	CASSFRTADTEAFF
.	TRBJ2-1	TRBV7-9	CASSLLSEVSSYNEQFF
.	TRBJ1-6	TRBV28	CASTPTGPDNSPLHF
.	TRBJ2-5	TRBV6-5	CASREGRGANEQYF
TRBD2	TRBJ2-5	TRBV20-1	CSAPTAPGGQETQYF
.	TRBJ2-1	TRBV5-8	CASSLWGGSSNEQFF
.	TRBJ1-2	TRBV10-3	CAISDAVGYTF
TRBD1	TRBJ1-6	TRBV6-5	CASRIRQGINSPLHF
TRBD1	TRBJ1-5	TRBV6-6	CASSIRGQGGSNQPQHF
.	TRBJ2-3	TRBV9	CASSVVGALDTQYF
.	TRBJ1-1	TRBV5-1	CASSKETGNTEAFF
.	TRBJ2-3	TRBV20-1	CSARDTSAPVTDTQYF
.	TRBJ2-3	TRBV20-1	CSARLSSSTDTQYF
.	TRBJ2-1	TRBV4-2	CASSQDPSARNEQFF
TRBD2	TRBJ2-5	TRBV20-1	CSASQTSGGVFETQYF
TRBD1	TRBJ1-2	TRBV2	CATNPPGTGIYGYTF
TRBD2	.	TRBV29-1	CSVGTSGGTGTQYF
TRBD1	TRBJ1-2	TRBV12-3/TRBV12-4	CASSPQGGYGYTF
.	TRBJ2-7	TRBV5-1	CASSFETGGTYEQYF
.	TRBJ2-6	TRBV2	CASSVVISGANVLTF
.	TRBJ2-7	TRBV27	CASRRTDTYEQYF
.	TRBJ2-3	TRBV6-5	CASSYQGTSTDTQYF
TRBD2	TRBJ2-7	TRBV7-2	CASSTRAGLAGGLSYEQYF
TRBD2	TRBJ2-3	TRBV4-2	CASSLATSGVPDTQYF
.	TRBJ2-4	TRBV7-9	CASSLNQRLAKNIQYF
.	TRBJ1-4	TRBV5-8	CASSLWRDNEKLFF
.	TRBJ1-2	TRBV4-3	CASSQGGARGYTF
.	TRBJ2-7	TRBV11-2	CASSLAGGESEQYF
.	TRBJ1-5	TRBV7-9	CASSLGTAYSNQPQHF
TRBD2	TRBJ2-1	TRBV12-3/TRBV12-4	CASIGTSGGSEQFF
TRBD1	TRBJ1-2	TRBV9	CASSVVGWAGGASGYTF
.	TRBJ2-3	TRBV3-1	CASSGDRPIDTQYF
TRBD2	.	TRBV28	CASSLPSGSSYNEQYF
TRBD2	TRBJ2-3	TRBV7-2	CASSRLAGGITDTQYF
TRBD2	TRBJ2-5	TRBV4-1	CASSQGGLAGETQYF
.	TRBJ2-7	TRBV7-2	CASSDQGPTYEQYF
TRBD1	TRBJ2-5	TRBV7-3	CASSALKQGQGETQYF
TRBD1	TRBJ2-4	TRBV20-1	CSARKAGTAGNIQYF
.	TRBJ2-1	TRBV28	CASSQASPPDEQFF
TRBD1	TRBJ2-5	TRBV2	CASSFSGQGVSATQYF
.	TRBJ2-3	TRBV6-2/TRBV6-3	CASSYGGRDQTDTQYF